These 20 T cell receptor beta chains came from one sample sequenced in a study of OX40 agonist ivuxolimab in advanced cancers. Data came from immunoSEQ multiplex PCR; TCRdb stores just in-frame clones and leaves some out. The table includes 70,000 or so clones, 80% to 90% detected once. The sample was CD4+ or CD8+ T cells sorted from blood, taken in a trial of the OX40 agonist ivuxolimab. These receptor sequences come from an adult with an advanced solid tumor such as melanoma, head and neck, liver or kidney cancer.

The V gene is TRBV7-9, the J gene TRBJ1-1, with D possibly matching TRBD1 (6 bases). CDR1 and CDR2 (germline): SEHNR, FQNEAQ (reference sequence). Trimming left V 2 bases short and J 4 bases short, with 11 bases between. The CDR3 consists of 14 residues. The CDR3, as DNA: TGTGCCAGCAGCTTACATACAGGGACCACTGAAGCTTTCTTT. Translating it yields CASSLHTGTTEAFF.

CDR3 protein: CASSFGLNTEAFF. The DNA for the CDR3 is TGTGCCAGCAGCTTTGGCCTGAACACTGAAGCTTTCTTT. The chain uses TRBV5-6 and TRBJ1-1; D is undetermined. V was shortened by 2 bases and J by 0 bases, with 5 bases between the two germline ends. The CDR3 contains 13 residues. Germline values: CDR1 SGHDT, CDR2 YYEEEE. Using reference TRBV5-6 and TRBJ1-1 for the parts outside the CDR3, the full variable domain is DAGVTQSPTHLIKTRGQQVTLRCSPKSGHDTVSWYQQALGQGPQFIFQYYEEEERQRGNFPDRFSGHQFPNYSSELNVNALLLGDSALYLCASSFGLNTEAFFGQGTRLTVV.

This clone came up once. The chain is built from TRBV5-4 and TRBJ1-2; TRBD1 matches at 10 bases. V lost 4 bases to trimming and J lost 4 bases; unmatched junction nucleotides: 4. Germline CDR1 and CDR2: SGHNT and YYREEE (reference sequence). The CDR3 has 14 amino acids. The CDR3 nucleotides read TGTGCCAGCAGCCTTAGACAGGGGGCCTATGGCTACACCTTC. Amino acids: CASSLRQGAYGYTF.

The chain employs TRBV4-1 and TRBJ1-3; no clear D gene. CDR1 is MGHRA and CDR2 is YSYEKL in the germline V gene. Trimming left V 4 bases short and J 3 bases short, with 13 bases between. This CDR3 contains 15 residues. The CDR3 region is CASSPPGGRGNTIYF. In DNA, the CDR3 is TGCGCCAGCAGCCCCCCTGGAGGGCGTGGAAACACCATATATTTT.

V is TRBV11-1 and J is TRBJ1-4, with a possible D match to TRBD1 (6 bases). CDR3 length equals 14 residues. The V end was cut by 5 bases, the J end by 8 bases, with 15 bases between. Germline CDR1 reads SGHAT; CDR2 reads FQDESV (reference sequence). CDR3: CASSPGHVPEKLFF. The DNA of the CDR3 is TGTGCCAGCAGCCCGGGACACGTACCAGAAAAACTGTTTTTT.

This clone has just one count. This chain connects TRBV18 to TRBJ2-1; 7 bases match TRBD2. CDR3 length: 18 amino acids. CDR1 is KGHSH, CDR2 LQKENI, per germline. Germline trimming cut 2 bases from V and 0 bases from J; bases unmatched to any gene: 10. The CDR3 loop reads CASSPFSASGHSYNEQFF. CDR3 coding DNA: TGTGCCAGCTCACCATTTAGTGCTAGCGGCCACTCCTACAATGAGCAGTTCTTC.

This chain uses TRBV2 with TRBJ2-5, with TRBD2 as a possible D gene (5 bases). Germline V lookup: CDR1 SNHLY, CDR2 FYNNEI. V lost 7 bases and J lost 1, with 13 bases in between. The CDR3 is 14 amino acids. The chain's CDR3 is CASKGPGFQETQYF. The CDR3 coding sequence is TGTGCCAGCAAGGGTCCGGGGTTCCAAGAGACCCAGTACTTC.

The rearrangement joins TRBV7-2 to TRBJ2-4, with D maybe TRBD2 (5 bases). CDR1 and CDR2 (germline): SGHTA, FQGNSA. This CDR3 comprises 12 residues. The V and J ends lost 1 base and 9 bases respectively, with 7 bases between them. The CDR3 DNA sequence: TGTGCCAGCAGCTTAGTTGAGGGCATTCAGTACTTC. Its translation: CASSLVEGIQYF. Full variable domain (rest looked up from reference TRBV7-2 and TRBJ2-4): GAGVSQSPSNKVTEKGKDVELRCDPISGHTALYWYRQSLGQGLEFLIYFQGNSAPDKSGLPSDRFSAERTGGSVSTLTIQRTQQEDSAVYLCASSLVEGIQYFGAGTRLSVL.

This chain connects TRBV7-2 to TRBJ2-1, with D maybe TRBD2 (7 bases). This CDR3 contains 17 residues. Germline CDR1 SGHTA, CDR2 FQGNSA. V lost 5 bases, J lost 7 bases, and 24 bases lay in between. DNA of the CDR3: TGTGCCAGCAGCCTACGAGGGGGTAGCGGGCAACCAAATGAGCAGTTCTTC. Protein product: CASSLRGGSGQPNEQFF. Supplemented by reference TRBV7-2 and TRBJ2-1, the full variable domain reads GAGVSQSPSNKVTEKGKDVELRCDPISGHTALYWYRQSLGQGLEFLIYFQGNSAPDKSGLPSDRFSAERTGGSVSTLTIQRTQQEDSAVYLCASSLRGGSGQPNEQFFGPGTRLTVL.

The chain links TRBV28 to TRBJ2-7; 7 bases are shared with TRBD2. The germline CDR1 and CDR2 sequences are MDHEN and SYDVKM. V shed 2 bases, J shed 6 bases, and the junction held 1 base outside the gene matches. This CDR3 comprises 12 residues. CDR3 nucleotide sequence: TGTGCCAGCAGTTTAGGGGAGGGCGAGCAGTACTTC. Its translation: CASSLGEGEQYF.

The chain has TRBV5-1 and TRBJ1-1; D is unclear. The V and J ends lost 3 bases and 9 bases respectively, with 18 bases between them. This CDR3 contains 14 residues. CDR1 is SGHRS, CDR2 YFSETQ, per germline. The CDR3 region is CASSSDLWSYQAFF. The CDR3 DNA is TGCGCCAGCAGCTCCGACCTTTGGTCGTACCAAGCTTTCTTT.

The CDR3 reads CASSHRGQGATGELFF. CDR3 nucleotide sequence: TGTGCCAGCAGCCACCGGGGACAGGGGGCAACCGGGGAGCTGTTTTTT. This chain uses TRBV7-9 with TRBJ2-2; 12 nucleotides line up with TRBD1. V was pared by 5 bases and J by 5 bases, with 6 bases of the junction left unmatched. CDR3 size: 16 residues. Germline V gene lookup returns CDR1 SEHNR and CDR2 FQNEAQ (reference sequence).

This rearrangement joins TRBV21-1 to TRBJ2-2; TRBD2 is the table's D call and was not checked against the DNA. TRBV21-1 is annotated as a pseudogene. The CDR3 has 19 residues. CDR3 loop: CASTFPGLAGGTNTGELFF. The DNA of the CDR3 is TGTGCCAGCACCTTCCCGGGACTAGCGGGAGGTACGAACACCGGGGAGCTGTTTTTT.

V and J are TRBV7-9 and TRBJ1-2; a possible D gene is TRBD1 (5 bases). V lost 6 bases to trimming and J lost 2 bases, with 10 bases between them. The CDR3 is made up of 13 amino acids. CDR1 SEHNR and CDR2 FQNEAQ come from the germline V gene (reference sequence). The CDR3 is CASSRGTNYGYTF. The CDR3 bases are TGTGCCAGCAGTCGGGGCACGAACTATGGCTACACCTTC.

The chain is built from TRBV6-1 and TRBJ2-4; D assignment may be TRBD1 or TRBD2 (5 bases each). The germline CDR1 and CDR2 sequences are MNHNS and SASEGT. Trimming removed 6 bases from V and 0 bases from J, with 12 bases in between. This CDR3 has 15 residues. The CDR3 is CASSSPGTAKNIQYF. DNA for the CDR3: TGTGCCAGCAGCTCCCCCGGGACAGCCAAAAACATTCAGTACTTC.

The gene calls are TRBV9 and TRBJ2-3; 10 bases are a match to TRBD1. Germline V lookup: CDR1 SGDLS, CDR2 YYNGEE. V shed 3 bases and J 4 bases; nucleotides not matched to a gene: 5. The CDR3 has 15 residues. The CDR3 is CASSAMTGGSDTQYF. In DNA, the CDR3 is TGTGCCAGCAGCGCAATGACAGGGGGCTCAGATACGCAGTATTTT. Filled out from reference TRBV9 and TRBJ2-3, the complete variable domain reads DSGVTQTPKHLITATGQRVTLRCSPRSGDLSVYWYQQSLDQGLQFLIQYYNGEERAKGNILERFSAQQFPDLHSELNLSSLELGDSALYFCASSAMTGGSDTQYFGPGTRLTVL.

CDR3 sequence reads: CASSSPVRLNEQYF. CDR3 DNA: TGTGCCAGCAGCTCACCCGTCAGGCTCAACGAGCAGTACTTC. The V and J genes are TRBV7-8 and TRBJ2-7; D gene unclear. CDR3 length: 14 amino acids. Per the germline V gene, CDR1 is SGHVS and CDR2 is FQNEAQ. V was trimmed by 4 bases and J by 5 bases, leaving 15 bases between them.

The rearrangement uses TRBV5-1 and TRBJ1-4, with 7 bases that match TRBD1. The CDR3 sequence is 14 residues long. V gave up 2 bases and J gave up 8 bases; unmatched junction bases: 6. From germline, CDR1 is SGHRS and CDR2 YFSETQ. The chain's CDR3 is CASSFGTEYEKLFF. CDR3 nucleotides: TGCGCCAGCAGCTTCGGGACAGAATACGAAAAACTGTTTTTT. Full variable domain (missing parts from reference TRBV5-1 and TRBJ1-4): KAGVTQTPRYLIKTRGQQVTLSCSPISGHRSVSWYQQTPGQGLQFLFEYFSETQRNKGNFPGRFSGRQFSNSRSEMNVSTLELGDSALYLCASSFGTEYEKLFFGSGTQLSVL.

This rearrangement joins TRBV5-4 to TRBJ2-7; possible D gene TRBD2, 5 bases. The CDR3 sequence is 16 residues long. Trimming left V 8 bases short and J 3 bases short, with 24 bases between. Germline CDR1 reads SGHNT; CDR2 reads YYREEE (reference sequence). The CDR3 loop reads CARPMTQLVIRYEQYF. The DNA for the CDR3 is TGTGCCAGACCGATGACCCAACTAGTTATCCGCTACGAGCAGTACTTC.

The chain employs TRBV28 and TRBJ2-5; D gene unclear. This CDR3 contains 12 residues. V shed 10 bases and J shed 4 bases, with 13 bases lying between them. Germline loops: CDR1 MDHEN, CDR2 SYDVKM. CDR3 in DNA: TGTGCCACCGAACAAAACGGAGAGACCCAGTACTTC. This codes for CATEQNGETQYF.